This TCR beta chain comes out of a study of response to subunit inactivated influenza vaccine. Study-wide results and caveats: T cells newly recruited by each seasonal influenza vaccination are few, the authors suggested.

About this clonotype: Its antigen is unidentified.

CDR3 length: 16 residues. Germline V gene sequence: CDR1 MNHEY, CDR2 SVGAGI. The ends were cut back, 4 bases at V and 3 bases at J, with 18 bases in the middle. TCRdb ran MiXCR on the RT-PCR reads and lists one entry per CDR3 protein. The table shows approximately 160,000 distinct CDR3 sequences, with about 10% occurring only once. The gene calls are TRBV6-5 and TRBJ1-2, with no clear D. The TCR sequence derives from a man aged 50-75 years who received an inactivated influenza vaccine. This specimen consisted of CD8+ T cells sorted from PBMCs, obtained less than 30 months after vaccination. Written as DNA, the CDR3 is TGTGCCAGCAGTTCTGTGCAGGAATCAAGCGACTATGGCTACACCTTC. It specifies CASSSVQESSDYGYTF.